These 21 T cell receptor beta chains share one sample of origin, sequenced in a study of tumor-infiltrating lymphocytes in primary liver carcinoma. RNA was extracted from whole blood without cell sorting, alongside germline DNA. The template, approximately 500 ng total RNA, yielded TCR beta cDNA made with a constant-region primer. Libraries for TCR beta were built through three nested multiplex PCR rounds, which together made up a slightly modified ARM-PCR procedure. The study ran its first two PCR rounds for roughly 11 cycles each, using TRBV1-TRBV30 forward primers and a C-beta reverse primer. MiXCR, run by TCRdb on the multiplex PCR reads, gives a single entry per CDR3 protein. This sample has about 330,000 distinct CDR3 sequences, with roughly 61% found just once. Input material: peripheral blood. Receptors were obtained from a man aged 35-49 years with primary liver carcinoma and hepatitis B virus infection.

V usage is TRBV5-1 and J usage is TRBJ2-7; 7 bases are a match to TRBD1. This CDR3 is 14 amino acids long. In germline, CDR1 is SGHRS, CDR2 YFSETQ. V lost 3 bases and J lost 2; bases outside the gene matches: 5. CDR3: CASSSGQPTYEQYF. DNA for the CDR3: TGCGCCAGCAGCTCGGGACAGCCTACCTACGAGCAGTACTTC.

Notes on this clonotype: Being one base from a much bigger clone, this may be a read error. The chain has TRBV6-5 and TRBJ1-3; TRBD1 matches at 7 bases. CDR1 and CDR2 from the germline V gene are MNHEY and SVGAGI. V lost 6 bases and J lost 1; bases outside the gene matches: 9. This CDR3 has 16 residues. CDR3 DNA: TGTGCCAGCAGCTTCGGGACAGCCTTATCTGGAAACACCATATATTTT. Its translation: CASSFGTALSGNTIYF.

This rearrangement joins TRBV7-9 to TRBJ1-1; no reliable D call. The CDR3 extends over 14 amino acids. Germline loops: CDR1 SEHNR, CDR2 FQNEAQ (reference sequence). The V gene lost 7 bases and the J gene lost 4 bases, with 16 bases spanning the gap. The CDR3 sequence is CASTSEGRATEAFF. The CDR3 DNA reads as TGTGCCAGCACCTCAGAGGGCCGGGCCACTGAAGCTTTCTTT.

On this clonotype itself: One junction end disagrees with the germline gene, perhaps due to a read error. The J gene is TRBJ2-3, the V gene TRBV11-2; a weak D match, TRBD2 (6 bases). The CDR3 length is 15 residues. The germline V gene encodes CDR1 SGHAT and CDR2 FQNNGV. CDR3: CASSLTPEEGDTQYF. Written as DNA, the CDR3 is TGCGCCAGCAGCTTAACCCCGGAGGAGGGAGATACGCAGTATTTT.

Note on this clonotype: Germline and junction disagree at one end, which may indicate a read error. The V gene is TRBV10-3, the J gene TRBJ2-7; TRBD1 matches 10 bases. CDR1 and CDR2 (germline): ENHRY, SYGVKD. This CDR3 has 16 amino acids. The CDR3 reads CAISESLGQGTYEQYF. DNA of the CDR3: TGTGCCATCAGTGAGTCTCTGGGACAGGGGACCTATGAGCAGTACTTC.

The chain uses TRBV5-4 and TRBJ2-7; no clear D gene. The CDR3 has 14 residues. CDR1 and CDR2 from the germline V gene are SGHNT and YYREEE (reference sequence). V was pared by 4 bases and J by 1 base, with 12 bases between. CDR3 DNA: TGTGCCAGCAGCCCTGGAGTCGGATCCTACGAGCAGTACTTC. Protein: CASSPGVGSYEQYF.

Points on this clonotype: A much larger clone sits a single nucleotide away, making a read error possible. This CDR3 fails to terminate in the conserved phenylalanine or tryptophan, so it likely reflects a read error. V usage is TRBV4-3 and J usage is TRBJ2-1; 10 nucleotides match TRBD1. V shed 5 bases, J shed 7 bases, and the junction held 5 bases outside the gene matches. The CDR3 is made up of 14 amino acids. The germline CDR1 and CDR2 sequences are LGHNA and YSLEER. Written as DNA, the CDR3 is TGCGCCAGCAGCTCGTGGACAGGGGGAAATGAGCAGTTCCTC. Translation: CASSSWTGGNEQFL.

A word on this clonotype: With a much larger clone just one base away, this may be a read error. This chain uses TRBV4-1 with TRBJ1-1, with D unclear. Germline assignment: CDR1 MGHRA and CDR2 YSYEKL. The CDR3 covers 12 residues. V lost 4 bases to trimming and J lost 5 bases, with 8 bases between them. CDR3: CASSLEKTEAFF. CDR3 DNA: TGCGCCAGCAGCCTCGAGAAGACTGAAGCTTTCTTT.

This clonotype turned up a few times. A much larger clonotype is one base distant, so this may be a read error. V gene TRBV29-1 combines with J gene TRBJ1-2; 9 bases are shared with TRBD1. Germline CDR1 SQVTM, CDR2 ANQGSEA. Trimming removed 8 bases from V and 8 bases from J; junction bases left unmatched: 12. The length of the CDR3 is 13 residues. The CDR3 sequence: CSIGGTGGWGYTF. The CDR3 coding sequence is TGCAGCATTGGAGGCACAGGGGGCTGGGGCTACACCTTC.

As for this clonotype: Sequence at one end of the junction differs from germline and may be a read error. The rearrangement uses TRBV11-3 and TRBJ2-1, with D possibly matching TRBD2 (5 bases). Per the germline V gene, CDR1 is SGHNT and CDR2 is YENEEA. CDR3 size: 15 residues. CDR3 amino acids: CASSFGPSSYNERYF. DNA for the CDR3: TGTGCCAGCAGCTTTGGGCCCAGCTCCTACAATGAGCGGTACTTC. Variable domain in full (rest from reference TRBV11-3 and TRBJ2-1): EAGVVQSPRYKIIEKKQPVAFWCNPISGHNTLYWYLQNLGQGPELLIRYENEEAVDDSQLPKDRFSAERLKGVDSTLKIQPAELGDSAVYLCASSFGPSSYNERYFGPGTRLTVL.

This clonotype appeared a single time. The J gene is TRBJ2-7, the V gene TRBV11-2; TRBD2 agrees at 12 bases. Per the germline V gene, CDR1 is SGHAT and CDR2 is FQNNGV. The CDR3 runs to 15 residues. Germline trimming cut 7 bases from V and 3 bases from J; bases unmatched to any gene: 7. The CDR3 sequence: CASNPLAGGSYEQYF. CDR3 in DNA: TGTGCCAGCAACCCCCTAGCGGGAGGGAGCTACGAGCAGTACTTC.

Turning to this clonotype: At one of its ends the junction is not consistent with the germline gene, which may arise from a read error. This chain connects TRBV11-2 to TRBJ2-3; 7 nucleotides align to TRBD2. From germline, CDR1 is SGHAT and CDR2 FQNNGV. CDR3 size: 17 residues. In nucleotides, the CDR3 is TGTGCCAGCAGCTTAGATCTTAAGACTAGCCTCCCAGATACGCAGTGTTTT. It encodes CASSLDLKTSLPDTQCF.

To note about this clonotype: A much larger clone is a single base away; this may be a read error. The CDR3 is CASNTILGGGETQYF. The CDR3 DNA sequence: TGTGCCAGCAATACCATTTTGGGGGGCGGAGAGACCCAGTACTTC. The chain combines TRBV12-3 or TRBV12-4 with TRBJ2-5; perhaps D is TRBD1 or TRBD2 (6 bases each). The CDR3 consists of 15 residues. The germline V and J ends were trimmed by 7 bases and 4 bases, with 19 bases remaining between them.

The J gene is TRBJ2-2, the V gene TRBV10-3; possibly TRBD1 for D (5 bases). Trimming took 2 bases from V and 2 from J, leaving 12 bases between them. The CDR3 length is 16 residues. Germline CDR1 reads ENHRY; CDR2 reads SYGVKD. The CDR3 coding sequence is TGTGCCATCAGTGAGATGGGGCTAGTAAACACCGGGGAGCTGTTTTTT. This translates into CAISEMGLVNTGELFF.

On this clonotype: This may be a read error: a much more frequent sequence differs by one nucleotide. The chain has TRBV13 and TRBJ1-1; D gene uncertain. Germline CDR1 PRHDT, CDR2 FYEKMQ (reference sequence). The CDR3 is 13 amino acids. CDR3 sequence reads: CTSSLVLTIEAFF. In DNA form, the CDR3 reads TGTACCAGCAGCTTAGTTCTGACCATTGAAGCTTTCTTT.

This clonotype was counted between two and nine times. The rearrangement joins TRBV28 to TRBJ2-3, with 7 bases identical to TRBD2. The CDR3 loop spans 15 amino acids. Germline V gene lookup returns CDR1 MDHEN and CDR2 SYDVKM. V lost 8 bases and J lost 10; bases outside the gene matches: 18. CDR3 sequence: CASLEVRGRAVSQYF. The CDR3 region has the DNA TGTGCCAGCTTAGAGGTCCGGGGGAGGGCCGTTTCGCAGTATTTT.

With regard to this clonotype: A read error may produce the germline difference seen at one junction end. The rearrangement joins TRBV6-1 to TRBJ1-4; unclear D gene. CDR1 MNHNS and CDR2 SASEGT come from the germline V gene. The CDR3 covers 15 residues. Written as DNA, the CDR3 is TGTGCCAGCAGGAACAGTGGGTCAACTAATGAGAAACTGTTTTTT. Translation gives CASRNSGSTNEKLFF.

In its sample, this clonotype was seen once. A much larger clone sits a single nucleotide away, making a read error possible. The V and J genes are TRBV6-2 or TRBV6-3 and TRBJ1-2; D is undetermined. In germline, CDR1 is MNHEY, CDR2 SVGEGT. This CDR3 contains 14 residues. Trimming left V 4 bases short and J 4 bases short, with 13 bases between. The CDR3 sequence: CASSSTKVFYGYTF. DNA for the CDR3: TGTGCCAGCAGTTCGACGAAAGTATTCTATGGCTACACCTTC.

Worth noting for this clonotype: The junction departs from germline at one end; a sequencing error may be responsible. J is TRBJ2-7 and V is TRBV7-9; D is unclear. From germline, CDR1 is SEHNR and CDR2 FQNEAQ (reference sequence). This CDR3 has 15 amino acids. CDR3 residues: CACSLGRSLSYEQYF. The DNA for the CDR3 is TGTGCCTGCAGCTTAGGGCGGTCTCTCTCCTACGAGCAGTACTTC.

About this clonotype: The CDR3 ends on some other residue instead of the conserved phenylalanine or tryptophan, so this is likely a read error. The rearrangement links TRBV29-1 to TRBJ2-7; D possibly corresponds to TRBD1 (6 bases). Trimming took off 8 bases at V and 3 bases at J, with 14 bases between the two ends. CDR1 and CDR2 (germline): SQVTM, ANQGSEA. CDR3 length equals 12 residues. The CDR3 DNA sequence: TGCAGCACGAAGGACAGAGTCTACGAGCAGTACTCC. It translates to CSTKDRVYEQYS.

A remark on this clonotype: Being one base from a much bigger clone, this may be a read error. The gene calls are TRBV5-5 and TRBJ2-2; D uncertain. Germline V gene sequence: CDR1 SGHKS, CDR2 YYEKEE (reference sequence). The CDR3 spans 15 residues. Deletions cut 2 bases from V and 9 bases from J, with 17 bases between. The CDR3 nucleotides read TGTGCCAGCAGCTTCGAAACAGCGAGAGGTAGGGAGCTGTTTTTT. Its protein product is CASSFETARGRELFF.